Sequencing of this TCR beta chain was carried out in a study of T cells in Graves' hyperthyroidism and ophthalmopathy. Overall study: Specimen type is peripheral blood, collected at initial diagnosis prior to any treatment.

TCR beta CDR3 region amplification was performed from RNA transcripts. The HTBI primer set served for first-round RT-PCR of the TCR CDR3. A single record per CDR3 protein comes from TCRdb applying MiXCR to the multiplex PCR reads. The data contain some 210,000 distinct CDR3 sequences, under 20% of them singletons. This clonotype showed up just a few times. A single base separates this from a much larger clone, so it may be a read error. The authors deemed Graves' hyperthyroidism stable absent ophthalmopathy progression within 18 months. Patients having uncontrolled infection, another autoimmune disease, pregnancy or lactation were not included. The CDR3 extends over 15 amino acids. The germline V gene encodes CDR1 SGHAT and CDR2 FQNNGV.

The chain uses TRBV11-2 and TRBJ2-1, with TRBD2 identical over 7 bases. The sequencing sample was made of blood. The receptor was isolated from a man between 50 and 59 years old with Graves' hyperthyroidism. The CDR3 spells CASSPTSASCNEQFF. DNA for the CDR3: TGTGCCAGCAGCCCTACTAGCGCCTCCTGCAATGAGCAGTTCTTC.